These 20 T cell receptor beta chains originate from one sample sequenced in a study of T cell repertoires in cytomegalovirus infection. A single record per CDR3 protein comes from TCRdb applying MiXCR to the reads. The sample holds around 250,000 distinct CDR3 sequences; over 15% are singletons and the top ten take around half. What was sequenced was CD8+ T cells from PBMCs. The receptors come from a human donor in good health (CMV status not recorded). Some clones in this sample may be carry-over from other donors' samples.

The J gene is TRBJ2-7, the V gene TRBV5-6; 12 nucleotides align to TRBD1. The CDR3 totals 15 residues. V dropped 4 bases and J dropped 4; count of bases not matched to a gene: 6. CDR1 and CDR2 (germline): SGHDT, YYEEEE. For the CDR3, the DNA is TGTGCCAGCAGCACCGGGACAGGGGGCGTTTACGAGCAGTACTTC. Amino acid sequence: CASSTGTGGVYEQYF.

The V call is TRBV15, the J call TRBJ2-1, with D unresolved. V was shortened by 0 bases and J by 5 bases, with 11 bases between the two germline ends. CDR3 length equals 15 residues. Germline V gives CDR1 LNHNV, CDR2 YYDKDF (reference sequence). The CDR3 bases are TGTGCCACCAGCAGAGATAGTTCCGCGAACAATGAGCAGTTCTTC. Protein product: CATSRDSSANNEQFF.

The chain employs TRBV29-1 and TRBJ1-1; 9 bases fit TRBD1. The V gene end was trimmed by 5 bases and the J gene end by 4 bases; junction bases not matched to a gene: 5. Germline loops: CDR1 SQVTM, CDR2 ANQGSEA. This CDR3 has 13 residues. CDR3 amino acids: CSVRTGDTTEAFF. DNA of the CDR3: TGCAGCGTTCGGACAGGGGATACCACTGAAGCTTTCTTT.

This clonotype is categorized as medium-sized. The genes are TRBV7-6 and TRBJ2-2; D gene ambiguous. Germline lookup yields CDR1 SGHVS and CDR2 FNYEAQ. Between the trimmed V and J ends, which lost 6 bases and 1 base, there was a span of 3 bases. The CDR3 extends over 12 amino acids. The CDR3 bases are TGTGCCAGCAGGGAGAACACCGGGGAGCTGTTTTTT. Translating gives CASRENTGELFF.

At least ten counts were recorded for this clonotype. The gene calls are TRBV4-1 and TRBJ2-3; 8 bases fit TRBD2. CDR1 is MGHRA, CDR2 YSYEKL, per germline. The V gene end was trimmed by 0 bases and the J gene end by 3 bases; junction bases not matched to a gene: 11. This CDR3 is built from 18 residues. The CDR3 loop reads CASSQEPHVAGGTDTQYF. The CDR3 bases are TGCGCCAGCAGCCAAGAACCCCACGTGGCGGGGGGTACAGATACGCAGTATTTT.

This clonotype has more than one count but fewer than ten. The rearrangement uses TRBV4-1 and TRBJ1-2; D is unclear. V lost 5 bases and J lost 6, with 16 bases in between. CDR1 MGHRA and CDR2 YSYEKL come from the germline V gene. The CDR3 covers 14 residues. The CDR3 coding sequence is TGCGCCAGCAGCGGATCGCGGGGTGACGATGGCTACACCTTC. Its translation is CASSGSRGDDGYTF.

This clonotype was seen repeatedly, ten times or more. This chain links TRBV2 with TRBJ2-7; D might be TRBD1 (6 bases). The CDR3 consists of 13 residues. Looked up from germline, CDR1 is SNHLY and CDR2 is FYNNEI. Trimming took off 4 bases at V and 0 bases at J, with 7 bases between the two ends. CDR3 in DNA: TGTGCCAGCAGTGGGACAGCCTCCTACGAGCAGTACTTC. Translating it yields CASSGTASYEQYF.

This clonotype turned up a few times. V usage is TRBV29-1 and J usage is TRBJ2-7, with D possibly being TRBD1 (6 bases). The germline V and J ends were trimmed by 6 bases and 0 bases, with 12 bases remaining between them. CDR1 and CDR2 from the germline V gene are SQVTM and ANQGSEA. The CDR3 length is 13 residues. The CDR3: CSVRGGHSYEQYF. As DNA, the CDR3 is TGCAGCGTCAGGGGTGGGCACTCCTACGAGCAGTACTTC.

In this sample, this clonotype turned up many times. The CDR3 sequence is CASSLQGRGDEQFF. For the CDR3, the DNA is TGTGCCAGCAGCTTACAGGGGCGAGGCGATGAGCAGTTCTTC. The chain joins TRBV5-4 to TRBJ2-1; 7 positions agree with TRBD1. Germline trimming cut 2 bases from V and 8 bases from J; bases unmatched to any gene: 7. Looked up from germline, CDR1 is SGHNT and CDR2 is YYREEE (reference sequence). The CDR3 runs to 14 residues.

This chain joins TRBV2 and TRBJ2-1; 14 bases agree with TRBD2. CDR1 SNHLY and CDR2 FYNNEI come from the germline V gene. The CDR3 consists of 17 residues. Trimming cost V 4 bases and J 8 bases; bases outside gene matches: 10. In DNA, the CDR3 is TGTGCCAGCAGTGGGGGACTAGCGGGGGTGGTCTTCCATGAGCAGTTCTTC. Amino acids: CASSGGLAGVVFHEQFF.

This clonotype came up many times. This chain uses TRBV7-9 with TRBJ1-2, with D tentatively TRBD1 (5 bases). The CDR3 runs to 15 residues. Deletions cut 4 bases from V and 5 bases from J, with 17 bases between. Germline loops: CDR1 SEHNR, CDR2 FQNEAQ (reference sequence). The CDR3 nucleotides are TGTGCCAGCAGCTCCGGGACCGAATGGGTATATGGCTACACCTTC. Translating it yields CASSSGTEWVYGYTF.

This chain joins TRBV12-3 or TRBV12-4 and TRBJ2-3, with 8 bases aligning to TRBD2. This CDR3 comprises 17 residues. V lost 5 bases and J lost 2; bases outside the gene matches: 12. The CDR3 DNA reads as TGTGCCAGCAGTGGAACACCGGGACTAGACAACACAGATACGCAGTATTTT. This encodes CASSGTPGLDNTDTQYF.

In this sample, this clonotype turned up a few times. This chain joins TRBV28 and TRBJ1-5; D might be TRBD1 (5 bases). The length of the CDR3 is 13 residues. Trimming pared 8 bases from V and 4 bases from J, leaving 12 bases between. Per the germline V gene, CDR1 is MDHEN and CDR2 is SYDVKM. The CDR3 is CASQGLRNQPQHF. For the CDR3, the DNA is TGTGCCAGCCAGGGTTTGAGAAATCAGCCCCAGCATTTT.

This chain links TRBV7-3 with TRBJ2-1; 14 nucleotides line up with TRBD2. V lost 5 bases, J lost 5 bases, and 8 bases stayed unmatched. CDR1 and CDR2 from the germline V gene are SGHTA and FQGTGA. The CDR3 length is 17 residues. The CDR3, as DNA: TGTGCCAGCAGCCTCTACCCGGGACTAGCGGGGGACAATGAGCAGTTCTTC. Protein sequence: CASSLYPGLAGDNEQFF. Filled out from reference TRBV7-3 and TRBJ2-1, the complete variable domain reads GAGVSQTPSNKVTEKGKYVELRCDPISGHTALYWYRQSLGQGPEFLIYFQGTGAADDSGLPNDRFFAVRPEGSVSTLKIQRTERGDSAVYLCASSLYPGLAGDNEQFFGPGTRLTVL.

This clonotype was seen ten or more times. The chain joins TRBV12-3 or TRBV12-4 to TRBJ2-2, with D possibly TRBD2 on 5 matching bases. The V gene lost 5 bases and the J gene lost 1 base, with 11 bases spanning the gap. The CDR3 sequence is 15 residues long. CDR3 coding DNA: TGTGCCAGCAGTGCCCGGGGTGGGAACACCGGGGAGCTGTTTTTT. Its translation is CASSARGGNTGELFF.

The chain couples TRBV4-1 to TRBJ2-5; tentatively, D is TRBD1 (5 bases). This CDR3 spans 13 amino acids. The V and J ends lost 2 bases and 6 bases respectively, with 10 bases between them. Germline V gene lookup returns CDR1 MGHRA and CDR2 YSYEKL. The CDR3 sequence is CASSQRRGKTQYF. The CDR3, as DNA: TGCGCCAGCAGCCAAAGAAGGGGAAAGACCCAGTACTTC.

The chain combines TRBV12-3 or TRBV12-4 with TRBJ2-2; D call uncertain. There are 17 residues in the CDR3. Between the trimmed V and J ends, which lost 3 bases and 0 bases, there was a span of 14 bases. CDR3 nucleotides: TGTGCCAGCAGTTTTGGGCAGCGAACTGCGAACACCGGGGAGCTGTTTTTT. It translates to CASSFGQRTANTGELFF.

The chain carries TRBV28 and TRBJ1-1; maybe TRBD1 (5 bases). This CDR3 has 13 residues. The ends were cut back, 7 bases at V and 10 bases at J, with 19 bases in the middle. From germline, CDR1 is MDHEN and CDR2 SYDVKM. The CDR3 is CASMSQLRVRAFF. The CDR3 DNA reads as TGTGCCAGCATGTCACAACTCAGGGTGAGAGCTTTCTTT. The variable domain in full, completed from reference TRBV28 and TRBJ1-1, reads DVKVTQSSRYLVKRTGEKVFLECVQDMDHENMFWYRQDPGLGLRLIYFSYDVKMKEKGDIPEGYSVSREKKERFSLILESASTNQTSMYLCASMSQLRVRAFFGQGTRLTVV.

The J gene is TRBJ2-1, the V gene TRBV14; D remains ambiguous. The CDR3 sequence is 16 residues long. V gave up 0 bases and J gave up 4 bases, with 13 bases separating them. CDR1 is SGHDN, CDR2 FVKESK, per germline. In nucleotides, the CDR3 is TGTGCCAGCAGCCAAGAACGATGGGTACCTTACAATGAGCAGTTCTTC. This encodes CASSQERWVPYNEQFF.

This clonotype was found many times. The genes are TRBV28 and TRBJ1-6; D might be TRBD1 (5 bases). The CDR3 has 16 amino acids. Trimming cost V 7 bases and J 4 bases, with 17 bases left between them. In germline, CDR1 is MDHEN, CDR2 SYDVKM. CDR3 protein: CASITRGRIYNSPLHF. The CDR3 DNA is TGTGCCAGCATCACCCGGGGCAGGATTTATAATTCACCCCTCCACTTT.